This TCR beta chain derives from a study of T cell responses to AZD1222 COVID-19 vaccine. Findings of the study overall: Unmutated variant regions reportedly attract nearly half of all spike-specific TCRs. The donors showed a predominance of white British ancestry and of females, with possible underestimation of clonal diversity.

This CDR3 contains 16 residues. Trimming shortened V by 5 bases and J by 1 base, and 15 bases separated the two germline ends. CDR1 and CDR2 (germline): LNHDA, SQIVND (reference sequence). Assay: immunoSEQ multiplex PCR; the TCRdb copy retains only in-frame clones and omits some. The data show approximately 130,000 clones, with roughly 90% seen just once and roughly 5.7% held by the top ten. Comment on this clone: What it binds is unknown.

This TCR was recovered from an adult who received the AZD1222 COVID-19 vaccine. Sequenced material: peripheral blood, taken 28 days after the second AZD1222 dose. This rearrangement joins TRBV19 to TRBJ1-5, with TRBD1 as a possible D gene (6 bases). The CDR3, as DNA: TGTGCCAGTAGTGCCCGGGACACGGTAAGCAATCAGCCCCAGCATTTT. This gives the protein CASSARDTVSNQPQHF.